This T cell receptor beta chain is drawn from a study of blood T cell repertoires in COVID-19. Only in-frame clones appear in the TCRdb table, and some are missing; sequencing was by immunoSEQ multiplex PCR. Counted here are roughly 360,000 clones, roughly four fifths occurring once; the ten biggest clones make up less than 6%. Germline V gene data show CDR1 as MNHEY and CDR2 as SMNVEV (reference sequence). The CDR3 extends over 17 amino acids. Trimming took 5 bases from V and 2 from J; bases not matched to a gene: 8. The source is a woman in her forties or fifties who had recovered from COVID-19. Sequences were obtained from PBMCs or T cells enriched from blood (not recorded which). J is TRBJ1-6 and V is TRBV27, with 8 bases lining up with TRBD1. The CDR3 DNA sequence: TGTGCCAGCAGTCAGATACAGGGGGAACCCTATAATTCACCCCTCCACTTT. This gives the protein CASSQIQGEPYNSPLHF.